One and the same sample provided the 8 T cell receptor beta chains below, sequenced in a study of siplizumab effects on memory and regulatory T cells (dated by TCRdb to the late 2010s). Receptors were amplified or captured by the immunoSEQ multiplex PCR assay. Here the immuneACCESS table is served through TCRdb, limited to in-frame sequences with V and J called. Missing clones are a known gap in these copies; in checked studies unresolved V genes cover under half, and the rest lacks a known reason. The sample profile shows 60,000 to 70,000 clones; over 70% of them were found once. The ten top clones hold 1.7% of the sample. The sequencing sample was made of Tregs sorted from blood. All receptors come from a human donor in good health.

This clone came up a few times. The chain links TRBV7-2 to TRBJ2-3, with 8 nucleotides matching TRBD2. Germline V gene sequence: CDR1 SGHTA, CDR2 FQGNSA. The CDR3 length is 16 residues. J was trimmed by 1 base and V by 0 bases; bases with no gene match: 3. CDR3 sequence reads: CASSLAATSGTDTQYF. CDR3 bases: TGTGCCAGCAGCTTAGCCGCGACTAGCGGCACAGATACGCAGTATTTT.

This clone has more than one count but fewer than ten. The chain recombines TRBV7-8 with TRBJ2-7, with 10 nucleotides matching TRBD2. CDR1 is SGHVS and CDR2 is FQNEAQ in the germline V gene. Unmatched junction bases numbered 13, after V lost 3 bases and J lost 2 bases. The CDR3 has 18 residues. Here the CDR3 reads CASSFQASGRSRAYEQYF. Written as DNA, the CDR3 is TGTGCCAGCAGCTTTCAGGCTAGCGGGAGATCCAGGGCCTACGAGCAGTACTTC.

The chain joins TRBV7-6 to TRBJ2-2; 9 bases align to TRBD2. Germline values: CDR1 SGHVS, CDR2 FNYEAQ. V lost 8 bases, J lost 5 bases, and 12 bases stayed unmatched. The CDR3 is 16 residues long. The CDR3 nucleotides are TGTGCCAGCCACTTAATAGCGGGAGCGGGTACCGGGGAGCTGTTTTTT. It specifies CASHLIAGAGTGELFF.

This clone has a handful of counts. This chain joins TRBV19 and TRBJ2-3, with TRBD2 matching 12 bases. CDR3 size: 14 residues. The V gene end was trimmed by 6 bases and the J gene end by 5 bases; junction bases not matched to a gene: 3. Germline CDR1 and CDR2: LNHDA and SQIVND (reference sequence). The CDR3, as DNA: TGTGCCAGTAGCACTAGCGGGAGGAGAGATACGCAGTATTTT. Encoded protein: CASSTSGRRDTQYF.

This sequence joins TRBV7-9 and TRBJ1-4; D remains unclear. V was clipped by 3 bases and J by 10 bases, with 15 bases between them. This CDR3 is 14 amino acids long. Germline CDR1 is SEHNR and CDR2 is FQNEAQ (reference sequence). CDR3 loop: CASSFGGLGGKLFF. The CDR3 region has the DNA TGTGCCAGCAGCTTTGGAGGTTTAGGTGGAAAACTGTTTTTT.

The chain uses TRBV6-1 and TRBJ2-7; 8 nucleotides line up with TRBD1. Germline V gene lookup returns CDR1 MNHNS and CDR2 SASEGT. V dropped 5 bases and J dropped 9; count of bases not matched to a gene: 9. The CDR3 is 13 amino acids. CDR3 sequence reads: CASSTGQGDRQYF. In DNA form, the CDR3 reads TGTGCCAGCAGTACCGGACAGGGTGATCGGCAGTACTTC.

This rearrangement joins TRBV7-2 to TRBJ2-7, with 8 bases lining up with TRBD2. Germline trimming cut 1 base from V and 6 bases from J; bases unmatched to any gene: 8. Germline V gives CDR1 SGHTA, CDR2 FQGNSA. The CDR3 consists of 15 residues. The DNA of the CDR3 is TGTGCCAGCAGCTTAGATGGACTAGCAGAAGGCGAGCAGTACTTC. Its protein is CASSLDGLAEGEQYF.

CDR3 DNA sequence: TGTGCCTGGAGTCCCCGGGGTAGGGTAGCCAAAAACATTCAGTACTTC. It codes for CAWSPRGRVAKNIQYF. This rearrangement joins TRBV30 to TRBJ2-4; TRBD2 is a possible D gene (5 bases). V lost 2 bases, J lost 0 bases, and 14 bases lay in between. The length of the CDR3 is 16 residues. Germline V gene data show CDR1 as GTSNPN and CDR2 as SVGIG (reference sequence).